This T cell receptor (beta chain) originates from a study of beta chain features in type 1 diabetes. The study's findings and limits: Within each of all four CD4+ subsets, Type 1 diabetes patients had TCRB CDR3s that were moderately but significantly shorter.

Expressed TCRB transcripts were sequenced because the isolated RNA had all been reverse transcribed beforehand. Assay used: immunoSEQ multiplex PCR; TCRdb lists only in-frame clones, some missing. Here the sample spans approximately 260,000 clones, about a fifth being singletons. This clone turned up a few times. Its specificity is not known. Sequenced: naive CD4+ T cells from blood. This clonotype originated in a woman in her 40s with type 1 diabetes.

The DNA of the CDR3 is TGCGCCAGCAGCTTGGTTGGGGGCAACACCGGGGAGCTGTTTTTT. This translates into CASSLVGGNTGELFF. The V and J genes are TRBV5-1 and TRBJ2-2, with D possibly being TRBD1 (6 bases). In germline, CDR1 is SGHRS, CDR2 YFSETQ. This CDR3 has 15 amino acids. V lost 0 bases and J lost 2, with 8 bases in between.